This T cell receptor beta chain comes out of a study of blood T cell repertoires in COVID-19 (dated by TCRdb to 2020 to 2021). About the study as a whole: The collaborator samples originated in the United States, Italy and Spain and spanned the acute and convalescent phases of COVID-19. The repertoires were released in a freely available public database intended as a resource for research on the immune response to SARS-CoV-2. The dataset comprised deeply sampled blood TCRbeta repertoires from subjects exposed to, actively infected with, or recovered from COVID-19. Samples came from the ongoing ImmuneRACE study (first 160 participants) plus 1,254 subjects from 6 global collaborators. The prospective study material was composed of cDNA or gDNA derived from T cells, B-cell-depleted T cells, or PBMCs. Where available, HLA class I and class II types were taken from metadata supplied by the sample provider and were not determined by assay-based typing. Nearly every sample came with metadata listing a de-identified subject ID, COVID-19 status, age in years and sex. Overall study outcomes, separate from this receptor: The amount of clinical and demographic metadata varied by source and participant and was provided uncurated.

In its sample, this clone was seen a few times. Its recognized antigen is unknown. It has no much larger one-base neighbor in the sample; base qualities were not kept. Whole blood was collected in K2EDTA tubes by collaborating institutions according to the institutions' own protocols. For TCRbeta analysis, collaborators shipped samples as frozen whole blood, isolated PBMCs, or DNA extracted from either of those sample types. TCRbeta CDR3 regions were amplified from genomic DNA by means of the immunoSEQ Assay, a bias-controlled multiplex PCR. Turning to the authors' computational methods: The number of nucleated cells in each sample was estimated from the amplification of reference gene primers within the assay. Sequence reads were collapsed and filtered to measure the absolute abundance of every unique TCRbeta CDR3 rearrangement. For each sample, productive Simpson clonality was calculated as the square root of Simpson's diversity index across productive rearrangements. Drawn from immuneACCESS, this table holds only the in-frame rearrangements with V and J called that TCRdb kept. Clones are partly lost; checked studies trace under half to an unresolved V gene and leave the rest unexplained. The D gene and trimming were derived from the DNA, and the V and J assignments and clone size from that table. The table for this sample lists 150,000 or so clones; about four fifths of them were counted only once. The ten most abundant clones make up around 10% of the sample.

Including the terminal cysteine and phenylalanine, the CDR3 comprises 15 residues. Solely the CDR3 DNA is kept, with 45 bases framed from the first base. For CDR1 and CDR2, the germline V gene lists KGHSH and LQKENI. Relative to germline, V is 5 bases shorter and J is 7 bases shorter, with 20 bases between their ends. Material for sequencing was peripheral blood. The V and J genes are TRBV18 and TRBJ1-2; a weak D assignment points to TRBD1 (5 bases agree). The sequence came from a man aged 60-69 years with active or convalescent COVID-19. The CDR3: CASSASDVPGFGYTF. The DNA sequence follows: TGTGCCAGCTCAGCCTCGGACGTCCCAGGGTTTGGCTACACCTTC. With the rest looked up from the reference TRBV18 and TRBJ1-2 genes rather than sequenced, the full variable domain is NAGVMQNPRHLVRRRGQEARLRCSPMKGHSHVYWYRQLPEEGLKFMVYLQKENIIDESGMPKERFSAEFPKEGPSILRIQQVVRGDSAAYFCASSASDVPGFGYTFGSGTRLTVV.